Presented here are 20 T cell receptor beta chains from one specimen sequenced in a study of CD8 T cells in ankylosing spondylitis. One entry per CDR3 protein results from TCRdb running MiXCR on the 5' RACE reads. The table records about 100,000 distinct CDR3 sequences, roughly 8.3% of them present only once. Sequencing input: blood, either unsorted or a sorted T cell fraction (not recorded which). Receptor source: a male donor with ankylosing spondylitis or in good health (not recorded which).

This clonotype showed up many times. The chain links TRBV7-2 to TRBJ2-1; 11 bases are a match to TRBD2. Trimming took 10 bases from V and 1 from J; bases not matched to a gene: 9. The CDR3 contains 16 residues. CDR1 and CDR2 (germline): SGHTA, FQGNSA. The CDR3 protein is CATAIAGGPSYNEQFF. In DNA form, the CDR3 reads TGTGCCACCGCTATAGCGGGAGGGCCGTCCTACAATGAGCAGTTCTTC.

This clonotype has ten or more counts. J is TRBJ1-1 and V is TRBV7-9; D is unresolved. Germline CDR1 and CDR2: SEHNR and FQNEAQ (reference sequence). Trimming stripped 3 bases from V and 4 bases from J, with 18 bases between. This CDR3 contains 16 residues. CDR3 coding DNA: TGTGCCAGCAGCTTTCCTATAGCGTTGACCGGCACTGAAGCTTTCTTT. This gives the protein CASSFPIALTGTEAFF.

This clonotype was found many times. CDR3 bases: TGCGCCAGCAGCCTGGGAAGTTATCAGGAAGGGTACACTGAAGCTTTCTTT. It is translated as CASSLGSYQEGYTEAFF. The chain uses TRBV4-3 and TRBJ1-1; no clear D. Per germline, CDR1 LGHNA and CDR2 YSLEER. Trimming pared 4 bases from V and 3 bases from J, leaving 21 bases between. The CDR3 sequence is 17 residues long.

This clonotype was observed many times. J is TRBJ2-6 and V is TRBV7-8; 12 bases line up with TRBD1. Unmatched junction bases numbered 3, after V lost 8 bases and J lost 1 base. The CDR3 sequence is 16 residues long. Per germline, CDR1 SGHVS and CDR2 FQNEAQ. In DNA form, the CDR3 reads TGTGCCAGCGGGACAGGGGGCATTTCTGGGGCCAACGTCCTGACTTTC. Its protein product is CASGTGGISGANVLTF. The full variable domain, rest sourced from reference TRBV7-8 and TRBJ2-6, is GAGVSQSPRYKVAKRGQDVALRCDPISGHVSLFWYQQALGQGPEFLTYFQNEAQLDKSGLPSDRFFAERPEGSVSTLKIQRTQQEDSAVYLCASGTGGISGANVLTFGAGSRLTVL.

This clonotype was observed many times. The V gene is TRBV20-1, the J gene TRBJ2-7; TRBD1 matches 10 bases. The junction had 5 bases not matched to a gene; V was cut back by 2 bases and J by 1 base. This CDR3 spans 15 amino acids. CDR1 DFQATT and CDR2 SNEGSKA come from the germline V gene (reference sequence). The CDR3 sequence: CSARKGQGTSYEQYF. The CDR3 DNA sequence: TGCAGTGCTAGAAAGGGACAGGGGACTTCCTACGAGCAGTACTTC.

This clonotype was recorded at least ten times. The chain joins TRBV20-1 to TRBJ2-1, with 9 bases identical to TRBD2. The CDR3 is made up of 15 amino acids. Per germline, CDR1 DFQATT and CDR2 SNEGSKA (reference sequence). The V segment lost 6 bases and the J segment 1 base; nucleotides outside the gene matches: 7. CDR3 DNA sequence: TGCAGTGCCCCGCTAGCGGGAAGGTCCTACAATGAGCAGTTCTTC. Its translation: CSAPLAGRSYNEQFF.

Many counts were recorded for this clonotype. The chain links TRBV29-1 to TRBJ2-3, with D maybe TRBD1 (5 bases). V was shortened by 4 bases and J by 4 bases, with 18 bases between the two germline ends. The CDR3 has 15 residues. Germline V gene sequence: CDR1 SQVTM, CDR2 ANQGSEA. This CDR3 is CSVVGPPPNADTQYF. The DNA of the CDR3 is TGCAGCGTTGTGGGGCCACCCCCCAACGCAGATACGCAGTATTTT.

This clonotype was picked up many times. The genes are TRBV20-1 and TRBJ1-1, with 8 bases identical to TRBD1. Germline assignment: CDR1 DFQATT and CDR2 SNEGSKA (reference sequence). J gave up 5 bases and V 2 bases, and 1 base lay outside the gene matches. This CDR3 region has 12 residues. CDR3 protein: CSARRQGTEAFF. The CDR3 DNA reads TGCAGTGCTAGAAGACAGGGGACTGAAGCTTTCTTT.

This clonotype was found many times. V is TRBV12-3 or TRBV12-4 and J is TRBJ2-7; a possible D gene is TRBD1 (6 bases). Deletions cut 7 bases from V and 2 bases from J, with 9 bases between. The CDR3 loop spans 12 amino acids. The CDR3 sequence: CASTTGPYEQYF. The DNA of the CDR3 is TGTGCCAGCACCACAGGGCCCTACGAGCAGTACTTC.

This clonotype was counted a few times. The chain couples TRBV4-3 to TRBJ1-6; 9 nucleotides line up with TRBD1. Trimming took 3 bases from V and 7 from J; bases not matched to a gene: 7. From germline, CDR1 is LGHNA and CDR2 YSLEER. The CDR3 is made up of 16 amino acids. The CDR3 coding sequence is TGCGCCAGCAGCCAGGGACAGGGCGACTGGAATTCACCCCTCCACTTT. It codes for CASSQGQGDWNSPLHF.

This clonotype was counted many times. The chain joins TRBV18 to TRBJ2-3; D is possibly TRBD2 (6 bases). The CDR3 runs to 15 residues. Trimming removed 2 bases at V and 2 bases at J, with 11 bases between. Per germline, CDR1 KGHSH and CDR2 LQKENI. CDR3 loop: CASSPVSGNTDTQYF. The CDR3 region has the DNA TGTGCCAGCTCACCAGTTAGCGGCAACACAGATACGCAGTATTTT. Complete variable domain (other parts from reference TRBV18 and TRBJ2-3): NAGVMQNPRHLVRRRGQEARLRCSPMKGHSHVYWYRQLPEEGLKFMVYLQKENIIDESGMPKERFSAEFPKEGPSILRIQQVVRGDSAAYFCASSPVSGNTDTQYFGPGTRLTVL.

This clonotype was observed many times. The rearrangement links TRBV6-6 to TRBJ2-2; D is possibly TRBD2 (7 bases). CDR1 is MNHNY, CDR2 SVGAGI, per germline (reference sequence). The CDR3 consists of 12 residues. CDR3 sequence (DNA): TGTGCGGCGGGGGCCTTCACCGGGGAGCTGTTTTTT. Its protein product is CAAGAFTGELFF.

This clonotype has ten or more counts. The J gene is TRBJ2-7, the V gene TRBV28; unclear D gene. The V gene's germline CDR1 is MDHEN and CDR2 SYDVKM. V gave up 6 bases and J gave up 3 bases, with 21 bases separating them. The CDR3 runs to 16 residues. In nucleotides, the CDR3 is TGTGCCAGCAGCCCCTGGGGTGCTCGACCGAACTACGAGCAGTACTTC. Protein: CASSPWGARPNYEQYF.

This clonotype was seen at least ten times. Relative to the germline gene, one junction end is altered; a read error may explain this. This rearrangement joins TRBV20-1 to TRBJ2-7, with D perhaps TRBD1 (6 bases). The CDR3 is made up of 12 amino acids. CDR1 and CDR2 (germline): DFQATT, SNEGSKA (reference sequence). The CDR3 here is CSATRGPYEQYF. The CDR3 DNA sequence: TGCAGCGCTACCAGGGGCCCCTACGAGCAGTACTTC.

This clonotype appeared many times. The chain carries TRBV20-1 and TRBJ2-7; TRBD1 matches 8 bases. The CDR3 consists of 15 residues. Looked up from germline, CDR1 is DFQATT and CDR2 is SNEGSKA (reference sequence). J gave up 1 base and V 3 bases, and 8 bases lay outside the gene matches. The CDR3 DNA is TGCAGTGCTAGGCGGGACAGGATACGATCCTACGAGCAGTACTTC. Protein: CSARRDRIRSYEQYF.

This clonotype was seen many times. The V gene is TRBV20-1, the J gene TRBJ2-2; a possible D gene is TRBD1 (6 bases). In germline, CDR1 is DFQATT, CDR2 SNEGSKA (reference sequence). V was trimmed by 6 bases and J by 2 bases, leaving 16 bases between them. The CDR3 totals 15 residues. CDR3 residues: CSAGDRTVNTGELFF. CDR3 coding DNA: TGCAGTGCAGGGGACCGGACAGTCAACACCGGGGAGCTGTTTTTT.

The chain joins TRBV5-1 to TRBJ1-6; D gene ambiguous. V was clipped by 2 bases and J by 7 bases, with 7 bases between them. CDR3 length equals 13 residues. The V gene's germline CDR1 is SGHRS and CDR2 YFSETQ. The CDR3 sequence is CASSFGSNSPLHF. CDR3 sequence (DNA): TGCGCCAGCAGCTTCGGAAGCAATTCACCCCTCCACTTT.

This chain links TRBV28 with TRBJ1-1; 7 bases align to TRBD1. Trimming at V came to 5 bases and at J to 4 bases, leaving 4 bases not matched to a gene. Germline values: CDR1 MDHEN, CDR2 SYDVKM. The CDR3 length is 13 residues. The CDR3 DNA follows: TGTGCCAGCAGTCCGCAGGGGGTCACTGAAGCTTTCTTT. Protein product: CASSPQGVTEAFF.

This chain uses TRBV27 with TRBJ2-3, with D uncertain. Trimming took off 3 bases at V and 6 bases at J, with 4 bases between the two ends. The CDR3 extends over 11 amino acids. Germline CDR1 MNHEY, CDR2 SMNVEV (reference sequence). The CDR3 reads CASSFEDTQYF. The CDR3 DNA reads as TGTGCCAGCAGTTTTGAGGATACGCAGTATTTT.

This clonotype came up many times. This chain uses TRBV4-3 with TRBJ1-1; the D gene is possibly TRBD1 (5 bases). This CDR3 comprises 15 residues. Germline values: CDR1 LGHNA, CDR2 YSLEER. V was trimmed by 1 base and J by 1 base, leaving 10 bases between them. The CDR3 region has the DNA TGCGCCAGCAGCCAAGGCAGGGCCTCGAACACTGAAGCTTTCTTT. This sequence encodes CASSQGRASNTEAFF.